The clone carrying this T cell receptor (beta chain) was counted once. This sample was included in a study of human versus mouse CDR3 diversity and MHC coevolution. Study information: Valid reads per sample ranged from roughly 0.6 x 10^7 to 1.6 x 10^7.

Sequenced by immunoSEQ multiplex PCR; TCRdb stores in-frame clones only, minus some. Of about 80,000 clones in the sample, around 93% are singletons; the top ten hold 1.3%. The length of the CDR3 is 12 residues. V was pared by 3 bases and J by 9 bases, with 9 bases between. CDR1 and CDR2 (germline): MGHDK, SYGVNS. Naive CD4 T cells were sorted as CD45RO-negative, CD62L-positive. The source material was naive CD4+ T cells from blood. Subset indicated: CD45RO-negative CD62L-positive naive CD4 T cells. The chain combines TRBV25-1 with TRBJ2-1; the D is unclear. The source is a person aged 25 to 75 in good health. This CDR3 reads CASSDTHGEQFF. The CDR3 DNA follows: TGTGCCAGCAGTGACACCCACGGTGAGCAGTTCTTC.